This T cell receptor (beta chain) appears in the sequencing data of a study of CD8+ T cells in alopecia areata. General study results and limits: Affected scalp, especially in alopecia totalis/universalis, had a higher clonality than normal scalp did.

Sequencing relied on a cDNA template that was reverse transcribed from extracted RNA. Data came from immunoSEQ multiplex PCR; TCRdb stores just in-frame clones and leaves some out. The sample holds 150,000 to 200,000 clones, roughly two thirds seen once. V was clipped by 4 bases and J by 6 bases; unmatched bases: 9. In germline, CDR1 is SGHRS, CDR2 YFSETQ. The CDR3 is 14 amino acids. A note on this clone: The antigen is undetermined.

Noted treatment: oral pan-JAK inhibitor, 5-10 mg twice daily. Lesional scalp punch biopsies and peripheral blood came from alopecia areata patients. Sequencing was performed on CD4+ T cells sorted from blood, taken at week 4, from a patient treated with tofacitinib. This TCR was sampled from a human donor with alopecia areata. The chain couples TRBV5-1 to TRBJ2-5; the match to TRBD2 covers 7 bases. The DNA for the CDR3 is TGCGCCAGCAGCACCGGGCCAGCGGGACAGACCCAGTACTTC. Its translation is CASSTGPAGQTQYF.